These 7 T cell receptor beta chains were all obtained from the same sample, sequenced in a study of patients and donors after allogeneic stem cell transplantation. TCRdb re-called the RT-PCR reads with MiXCR, one entry per CDR3 protein. The repertoire has 15,000 to 20,000 distinct CDR3 sequences, about 5% of them found once; the top ten carry about 37%. What was sequenced was blood, either unsorted or a sorted T cell fraction (not recorded which). These receptors all stem from a human donor who was either an allogeneic HSCT recipient or a stem cell or donor lymphocyte infusion donor (not recorded which). It is not recorded whose cells these are; they may come from a transplant donor.

This clonotype has ten or more counts. Relative to the germline gene, one junction end is altered; a read error may explain this. This chain joins TRBV10-2 and TRBJ2-5, with no clear D. Germline CDR1 WSHSY, CDR2 SAAADI. This CDR3 is built from 15 residues. This CDR3 reads CASRELRNPGETQYF. The CDR3 nucleotides are TGCGCCAGCAGAGAGTTAAGGAATCCCGGAGAGACCCAGTACTTC.

This clonotype was found a few times. The CDR3 protein is CASSLGFGGGDTEAFF. CDR3 in DNA: TGTGCCAGCAGCTTAGGGTTCGGGGGCGGAGACACTGAAGCTTTCTTT. J is TRBJ1-1 and V is TRBV11-3, with a possible D match to TRBD1 (6 bases). CDR3 length: 16 amino acids. Germline CDR1 reads SGHNT; CDR2 reads YENEEA. The V gene lost 1 base and the J gene lost 3 bases, with 15 bases spanning the gap.

The V and J genes are TRBV10-1 and TRBJ1-6; 7 bases line up with TRBD1. Germline V lookup: CDR1 WNHNN, CDR2 SYGVQD (reference sequence). Trimming took 4 bases from V and 13 from J; bases not matched to a gene: 13. CDR3 length: 15 residues. CDR3 bases: TGCGCCAGCAGTGCCCAAACAGGGGACTACTCCCCCCTCCACTTT. Translating it yields CASSAQTGDYSPLHF.

With regard to this clonotype: It may be a read error: a sequence one base away is much more abundant. The chain is built from TRBV6-5 and TRBJ1-1, with a tentative D call TRBD1 (5 bases). CDR3 length: 14 amino acids. Germline V lookup: CDR1 MNHEY, CDR2 SVGAGI. V lost 0 bases and J lost 7, with 12 bases in between. For the CDR3, the DNA is TGTGCCAGCAGTTACTCACAGGAATCCATTGAAGCTTTCTTT. It codes for CASSYSQESIEAFF.

This clonotype was picked up many times. The chain has TRBV12-3 or TRBV12-4 and TRBJ2-1; 15 bases match TRBD2. The CDR3 loop spans 17 amino acids. J gave up 8 bases and V 6 bases, and 11 bases lay outside the gene matches. The CDR3 sequence is CASSPGLAGGRPYEQFF. The DNA for the CDR3 is TGTGCCAGCAGCCCGGGACTAGCGGGAGGTCGGCCATATGAGCAGTTCTTC.

This clonotype has a count of ten or more. J is TRBJ1-1 and V is TRBV7-8, with D maybe TRBD1 (5 bases). CDR1 and CDR2 from the germline V gene are SGHVS and FQNEAQ. Trimming left V 5 bases short and J 0 bases short, with 13 bases between. The CDR3 has 15 residues. The chain's CDR3 is CASSRWDGLNTEAFF. The CDR3 region has the DNA TGTGCCAGCAGCCGTTGGGACGGTTTGAACACTGAAGCTTTCTTT.

The J gene is TRBJ2-5, the V gene TRBV27; no clear D. This CDR3 is built from 9 residues. V was trimmed by 6 bases and J by 6 bases, leaving 2 bases between them. Germline CDR1 is MNHEY and CDR2 is SMNVEV (reference sequence). The CDR3 DNA reads TGTGCCAGCAGGAAGACCCAGTACTTC. Protein sequence: CASRKTQYF.